Here is one T cell receptor (beta chain) with its context. The target antigen is unknown. The primer mix had 60 Vbeta and 13 Jbeta primers. TCRdb keeps only in-frame clones here, not all; method: immunoSEQ multiplex PCR. The table has under 200,000 clones, over 70% seen once. V was shortened by 7 bases and J by 0 bases, with 9 bases between the two germline ends. CDR1 is SQVTM, CDR2 ANQGSEA, per germline. This CDR3 contains 12 residues. The data stem from a study of cytomegalovirus exposure and HLA in healthy donors. General study points: Among TCR sequences, most were rare, though some public TCRs appeared in many donors.

The V and J genes are TRBV29-1 and TRBJ1-1, with a possible D match to TRBD1 (6 bases). The source of this sequence is a man younger than 40 in good health and CMV-seronegative. The sequenced material came from PBMCs. This chain's CDR3 is CSERTVNTEAFF. The CDR3 region has the DNA TGCAGCGAAAGGACAGTGAACACTGAAGCTTTCTTT.